This T cell receptor beta chain was recorded in a study of cytomegalovirus exposure and HLA in healthy donors. Sequencing was performed with immunoSEQ multiplex PCR; in TCRdb, only in-frame clones are kept and a portion is missing. Of a few hundred thousand clones detected, over 70% appear once; the ten largest clones hold around 15%. Study-level points and caveats: Researchers counted about 150 TCR beta chains as cytomegalovirus-associated. That first-cohort TCR clusters tended to co-occur in the 95 to 150 validation repertoires was found in a later analysis.

The germline V gene has CDR1 DFQATT and CDR2 SNEGSKA (reference sequence). Trimming took off 6 bases at V and 5 bases at J, with 8 bases between the two ends. There are 11 residues in the CDR3. On this clone: The antigen is unknown.

The receptor was derived from a woman aged 25 to 39 in good health and CMV-seropositive. The sequencing sample was made of PBMCs. This rearrangement joins TRBV20-1 to TRBJ1-5; possible D gene TRBD1, 5 bases. The CDR3 DNA is TGCAGTGCGGCGGGGGATCAGCCCCAGCATTTT. Its translation: CSAAGDQPQHF.